The source of this T cell receptor (beta chain) is a study of low-dose radiotherapy and immunotherapy resistance in tumors. Study-level information: Every six weeks patients received intravenous ipilimumab 1 mg/kg, and every two weeks they received intravenous nivolumab 240 mg. Gene-specific TRAV and TRBV primers were used for first-strand cDNA, covering alpha and beta chains.

Trimming stripped 6 bases from V and 4 bases from J, with 15 bases between. The germline gives CDR1 MNHEY, CDR2 SVGEGT. The CDR3 is made up of 14 amino acids. The PCR that amplified TCRs ran for about 20 cycles, relying on a constant-region primer and a V-primer adapter. MiXCR, applied by TCRdb to the reads, yields one record per CDR3 protein. The table shows roughly 50,000 distinct CDR3 sequences, with roughly 31% occurring only once. Time point indicated: after trial treatment. This sample's treatment: LDRT plus nivolumab, ipilimumab, low-dose cyclophosphamide and aspirin (RACIN trial). Ipilimumab, nivolumab, aspirin, low-dose cyclophosphamide and low-dose radiotherapy were administered to donors. Qualifying patients carried advanced solid tumors devoid of tumor-infiltrating lymphocytes.

Sample: PBMCs, taken after low-dose radiotherapy plus immunotherapy. The rearrangement uses TRBV6-2 or TRBV6-3 and TRBJ1-2; D gene unclear. The TCR sequence derives from a male donor with rectosigmoid adenocarcinoma. CDR3 DNA sequence: TGTGCCAGCAGCCGGGAGGCAGAAGTCTATGGCTACACCTTC. Its protein product is CASSREAEVYGYTF.